The TCR beta chain described here comes from a study of T cell responses to AZD1222 COVID-19 vaccine. Whole-study results and caveats: When two AZD1222 doses had been given, Spike-specific TCR breadth and depth rose. Baseline antibody screening turned up just six seropositive AZD1222 recipients. A reported finding is that nearly half of spike-specific TCRs target unmutated variant regions. Donors in the cohort were predominantly white British and more often female, and clonal diversity was possibly underestimated.

TCRdb keeps only in-frame clones here, not all; method: immunoSEQ multiplex PCR. The sample lists about 140,000 clones; just over 90% were seen once. V was clipped by 0 bases and J by 10 bases, with 16 bases between them. The CDR3 is 15 residues long. Germline lookup yields CDR1 LNHNV and CDR2 YYDKDF (reference sequence). A single count supports this clone. Its antigen is as yet unknown. The TCR comes from an adult in good health. Sequencing was performed on peripheral blood, taken on day 0 of MenACWY control vaccination. The V and J genes are TRBV15 and TRBJ2-1, with D unclear. CDR3 loop: CATSRDATKYGEQFF. Here the CDR3 DNA reads TGTGCCACCAGCAGAGATGCTACTAAGTATGGGGAGCAGTTCTTC.